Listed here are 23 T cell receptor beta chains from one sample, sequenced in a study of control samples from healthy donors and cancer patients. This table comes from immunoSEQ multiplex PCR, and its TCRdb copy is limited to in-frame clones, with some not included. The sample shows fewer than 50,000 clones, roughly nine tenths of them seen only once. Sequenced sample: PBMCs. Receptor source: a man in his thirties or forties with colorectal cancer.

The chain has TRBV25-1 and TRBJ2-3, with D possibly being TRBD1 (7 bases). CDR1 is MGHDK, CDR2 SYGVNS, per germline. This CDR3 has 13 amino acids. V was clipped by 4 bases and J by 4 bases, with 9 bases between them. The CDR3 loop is CASSGRGADTQYF. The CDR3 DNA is TGTGCCAGCAGTGGCAGGGGGGCAGATACGCAGTATTTT.

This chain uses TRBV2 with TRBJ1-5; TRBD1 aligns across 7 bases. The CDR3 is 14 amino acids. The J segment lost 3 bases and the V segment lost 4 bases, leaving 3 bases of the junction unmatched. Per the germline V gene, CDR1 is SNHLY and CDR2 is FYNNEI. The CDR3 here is CASSGQGPNQPQHF. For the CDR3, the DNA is TGTGCCAGCAGTGGACAGGGCCCCAATCAGCCCCAGCATTTT.

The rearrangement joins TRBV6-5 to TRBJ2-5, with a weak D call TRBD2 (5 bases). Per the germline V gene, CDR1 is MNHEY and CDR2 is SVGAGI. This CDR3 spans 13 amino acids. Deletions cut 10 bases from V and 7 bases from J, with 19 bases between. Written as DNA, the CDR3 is TGTGCCACAAGATGGGCCCTAGGAGGGACCCAGTACTTC. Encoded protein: CATRWALGGTQYF.

CDR3 residues: CASSQDGDGIQETQYF. The CDR3 nucleotides read TGCGCCAGCAGCCAAGATGGGGACGGGATCCAAGAGACCCAGTACTTC. This chain links TRBV4-1 with TRBJ2-5; D might be TRBD1 or TRBD2, each matching 5 bases. The CDR3 is 16 residues long. Germline assignment: CDR1 MGHRA and CDR2 YSYEKL. V lost 0 bases and J lost 1, with 12 bases in between.

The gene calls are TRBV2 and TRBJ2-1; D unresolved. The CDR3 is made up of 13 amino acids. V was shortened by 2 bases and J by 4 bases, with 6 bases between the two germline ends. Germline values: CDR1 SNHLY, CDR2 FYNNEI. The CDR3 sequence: CASSEKGYNEQFF. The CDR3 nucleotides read TGTGCCAGCAGTGAAAAGGGTTACAATGAGCAGTTCTTC.

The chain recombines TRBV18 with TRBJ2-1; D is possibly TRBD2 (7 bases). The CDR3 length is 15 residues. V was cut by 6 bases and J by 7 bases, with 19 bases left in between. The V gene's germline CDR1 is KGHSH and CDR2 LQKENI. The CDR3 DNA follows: TGTGCCAGCTCGCCGACTCGGGGGGCCCCAAATGAGCAGTTCTTC. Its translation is CASSPTRGAPNEQFF.

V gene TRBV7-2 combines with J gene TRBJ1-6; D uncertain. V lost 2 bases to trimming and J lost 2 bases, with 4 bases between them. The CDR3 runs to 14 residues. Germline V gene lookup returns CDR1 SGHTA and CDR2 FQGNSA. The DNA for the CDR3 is TGTGCCAGCAGCTTAAGTCCCTATAATTCACCCCTCCACTTT. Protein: CASSLSPYNSPLHF. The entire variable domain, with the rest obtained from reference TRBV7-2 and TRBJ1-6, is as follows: GAGVSQSPSNKVTEKGKDVELRCDPISGHTALYWYRQSLGQGLEFLIYFQGNSAPDKSGLPSDRFSAERTGGSVSTLTIQRTQQEDSAVYLCASSLSPYNSPLHFGNGTRLTVT.

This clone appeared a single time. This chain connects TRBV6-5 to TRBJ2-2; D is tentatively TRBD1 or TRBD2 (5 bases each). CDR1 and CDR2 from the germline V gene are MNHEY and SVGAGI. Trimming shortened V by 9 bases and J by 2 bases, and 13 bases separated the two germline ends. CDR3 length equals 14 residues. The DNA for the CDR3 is TGTGCCAGTACCCGGGACCCTAACACCGGGGAGCTGTTTTTT. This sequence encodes CASTRDPNTGELFF.

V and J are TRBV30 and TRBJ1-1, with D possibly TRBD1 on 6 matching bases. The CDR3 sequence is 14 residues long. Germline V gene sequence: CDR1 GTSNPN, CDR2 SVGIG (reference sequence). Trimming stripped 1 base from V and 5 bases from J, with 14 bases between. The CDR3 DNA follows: TGTGCCTGGAGTGCCAACAGGGAGGGGACTGAAGCTTTCTTT. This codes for CAWSANREGTEAFF. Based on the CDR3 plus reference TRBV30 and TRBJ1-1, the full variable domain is SQTIHQWPATLVQPVGSPLSLECTVEGTSNPNLYWYRQAAGRGLQLLFYSVGIGQISSEVPQNLSASRPQDRQFILSSKKLLLSDSGFYLCAWSANREGTEAFFGQGTRLTVV.

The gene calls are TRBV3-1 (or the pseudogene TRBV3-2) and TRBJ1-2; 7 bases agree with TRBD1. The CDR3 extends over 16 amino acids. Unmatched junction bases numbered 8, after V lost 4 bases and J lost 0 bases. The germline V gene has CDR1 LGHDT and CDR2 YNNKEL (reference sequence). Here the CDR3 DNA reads TGTGCCAGCAGCCGGAGTACAGGGGTAGCTAACTATGGCTACACCTTC. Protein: CASSRSTGVANYGYTF.

The CDR3 nucleotides are TGCGCCAGCAGACAGGGGAAGAACACTGAAGCTTTCTTT. Protein: CASRQGKNTEAFF. The chain uses TRBV4-3 and TRBJ1-1; 7 bases match TRBD1. Germline CDR1 reads LGHNA; CDR2 reads YSLEER. V shed 6 bases, J shed 1 base, and the junction held 2 bases outside the gene matches. The CDR3 has 13 amino acids.

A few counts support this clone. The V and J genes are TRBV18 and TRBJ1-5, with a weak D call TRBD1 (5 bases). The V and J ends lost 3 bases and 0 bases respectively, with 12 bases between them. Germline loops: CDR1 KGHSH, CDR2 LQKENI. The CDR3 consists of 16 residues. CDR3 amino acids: CASSPSGGNSNQPQHF. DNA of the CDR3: TGTGCCAGCTCACCTTCTGGGGGAAATAGCAATCAGCCCCAGCATTTT.

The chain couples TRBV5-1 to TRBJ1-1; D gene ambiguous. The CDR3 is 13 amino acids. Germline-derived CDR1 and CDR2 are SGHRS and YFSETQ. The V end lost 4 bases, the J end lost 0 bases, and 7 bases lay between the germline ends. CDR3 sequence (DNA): TGCGCCAGCAGCCGAGATATGAACACTGAAGCTTTCTTT. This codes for CASSRDMNTEAFF.

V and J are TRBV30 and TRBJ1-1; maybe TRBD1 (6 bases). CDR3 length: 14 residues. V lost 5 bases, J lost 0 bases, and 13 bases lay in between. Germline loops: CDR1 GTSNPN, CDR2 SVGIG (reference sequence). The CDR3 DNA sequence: TGTGCCTGGGCGACAGGACCGATGAACACTGAAGCTTTCTTT. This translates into CAWATGPMNTEAFF.

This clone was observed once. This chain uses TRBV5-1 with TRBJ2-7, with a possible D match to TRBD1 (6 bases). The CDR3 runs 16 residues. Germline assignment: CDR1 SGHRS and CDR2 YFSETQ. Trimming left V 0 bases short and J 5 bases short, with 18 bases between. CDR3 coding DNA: TGCGCCAGCAGCTTGGGGATAGGGGGATTGGAGGACGAGCAGTACGTC. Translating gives CASSLGIGGLEDEQYV.

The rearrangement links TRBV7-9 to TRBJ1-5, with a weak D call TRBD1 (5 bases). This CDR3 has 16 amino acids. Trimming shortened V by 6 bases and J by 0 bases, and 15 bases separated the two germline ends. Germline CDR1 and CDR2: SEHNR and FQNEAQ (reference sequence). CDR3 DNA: TGTGCCAGCAGAGGGCAGGGACCTTATAGCAATCAGCCCCAGCATTTT. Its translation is CASRGQGPYSNQPQHF.

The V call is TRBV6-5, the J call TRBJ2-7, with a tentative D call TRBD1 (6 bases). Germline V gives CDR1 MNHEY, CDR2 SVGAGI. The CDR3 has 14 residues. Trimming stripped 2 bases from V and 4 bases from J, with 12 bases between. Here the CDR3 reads CASSYRRQDYEQYF. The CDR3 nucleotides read TGTGCCAGCAGTTACCGACGACAGGATTACGAGCAGTACTTC.

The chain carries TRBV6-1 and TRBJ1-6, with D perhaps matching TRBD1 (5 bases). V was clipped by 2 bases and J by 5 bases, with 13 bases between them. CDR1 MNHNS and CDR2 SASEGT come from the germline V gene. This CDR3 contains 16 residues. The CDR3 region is CASSEWGFRDNSPLHF. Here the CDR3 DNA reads TGTGCCAGCAGTGAATGGGGGTTTAGGGATAATTCACCCCTCCACTTT.

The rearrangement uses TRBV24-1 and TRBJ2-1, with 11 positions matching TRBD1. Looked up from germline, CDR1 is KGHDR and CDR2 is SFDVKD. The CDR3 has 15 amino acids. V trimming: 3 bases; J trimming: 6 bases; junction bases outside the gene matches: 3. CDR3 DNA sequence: TGTGCCACCAGTGATAGGACAGGGGGCTTCAATGAGCAGTTCTTC. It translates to CATSDRTGGFNEQFF.

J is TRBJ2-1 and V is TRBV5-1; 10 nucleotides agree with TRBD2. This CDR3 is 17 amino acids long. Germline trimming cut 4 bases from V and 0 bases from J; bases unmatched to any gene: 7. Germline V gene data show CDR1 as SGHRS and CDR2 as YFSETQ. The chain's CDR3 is CASSPGTSESSYNEQFF. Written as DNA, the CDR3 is TGCGCCAGCAGCCCCGGGACTAGCGAGAGCTCCTACAATGAGCAGTTCTTC.

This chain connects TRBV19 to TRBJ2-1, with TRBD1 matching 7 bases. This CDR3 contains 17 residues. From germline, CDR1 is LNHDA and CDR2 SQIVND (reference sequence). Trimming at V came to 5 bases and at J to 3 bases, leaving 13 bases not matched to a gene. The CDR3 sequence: CASSLQTGSDYYNEQFF. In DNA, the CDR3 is TGTGCCAGTAGTCTCCAGACAGGGTCAGACTACTACAATGAGCAGTTCTTC.

The CDR3 region is CASSRDRGNTEAFF. Here the CDR3 DNA reads TGCGCCAGCAGCCGAGACAGGGGAAACACTGAAGCTTTCTTT. J is TRBJ1-1 and V is TRBV4-3, with 8 bases lining up with TRBD1. The junction had 3 bases not matched to a gene; V was cut back by 4 bases and J by 2 bases. Germline-derived CDR1 and CDR2 are LGHNA and YSLEER. This CDR3 has 14 residues.

CDR3: CASSLVTGGAYGYTF. DNA of the CDR3: TGTGCCAGCAGCTTAGTCACAGGGGGTGCCTATGGCTACACCTTC. The J gene is TRBJ1-2, the V gene TRBV7-2, with TRBD1 matching over 8 bases. This CDR3 is 15 amino acids long. Per the germline V gene, CDR1 is SGHTA and CDR2 is FQGNSA. V lost 1 base, J lost 4 bases, and 5 bases stayed unmatched. Based on the CDR3 plus reference TRBV7-2 and TRBJ1-2, the full variable domain is GAGVSQSPSNKVTEKGKDVELRCDPISGHTALYWYRQSLGQGLEFLIYFQGNSAPDKSGLPSDRFSAERTGGSVSTLTIQRTQQEDSAVYLCASSLVTGGAYGYTFGSGTRLTVV.